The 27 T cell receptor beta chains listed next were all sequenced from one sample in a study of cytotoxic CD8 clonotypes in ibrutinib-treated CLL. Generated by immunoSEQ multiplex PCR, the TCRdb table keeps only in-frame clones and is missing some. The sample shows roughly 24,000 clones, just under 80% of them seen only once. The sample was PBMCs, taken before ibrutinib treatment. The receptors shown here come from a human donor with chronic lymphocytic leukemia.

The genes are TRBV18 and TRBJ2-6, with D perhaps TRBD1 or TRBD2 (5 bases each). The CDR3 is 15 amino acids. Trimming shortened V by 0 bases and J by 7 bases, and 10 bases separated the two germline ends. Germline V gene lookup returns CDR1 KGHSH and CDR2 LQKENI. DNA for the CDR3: TGTGCCAGCTCACCACCGGGGGTAAGCGCCAACGTCCTGACTTTC. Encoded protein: CASSPPGVSANVLTF. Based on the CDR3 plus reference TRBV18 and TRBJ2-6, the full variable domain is NAGVMQNPRHLVRRRGQEARLRCSPMKGHSHVYWYRQLPEEGLKFMVYLQKENIIDESGMPKERFSAEFPKEGPSILRIQQVVRGDSAAYFCASSPPGVSANVLTFGAGSRLTVL.

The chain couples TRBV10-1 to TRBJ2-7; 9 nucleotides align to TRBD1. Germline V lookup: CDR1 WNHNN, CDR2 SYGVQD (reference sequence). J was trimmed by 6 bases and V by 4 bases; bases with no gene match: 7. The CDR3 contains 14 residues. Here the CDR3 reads CASSGGQQGAEQYF. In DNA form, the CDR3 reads TGCGCCAGCAGTGGGGGCCAACAGGGGGCCGAGCAGTACTTC.

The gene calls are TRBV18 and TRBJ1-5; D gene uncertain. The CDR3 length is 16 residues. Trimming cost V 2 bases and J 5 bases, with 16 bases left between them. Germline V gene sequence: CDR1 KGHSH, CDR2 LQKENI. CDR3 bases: TGTGCCAGCTCACCAACCCCGGGAGGAACCCATCAGCCCCAGCATTTT. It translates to CASSPTPGGTHQPQHF.

DNA of the CDR3: TGTGCCAGCACCGATAGAGGGGGCACTGAAGCTTTCTTT. Protein: CASTDRGGTEAFF. This chain links TRBV6-5 with TRBJ1-1; TRBD1 might be the D (6 bases). The V end was cut by 7 bases, the J end by 4 bases, with 13 bases between. The CDR3 covers 13 residues. Germline V gene data show CDR1 as MNHEY and CDR2 as SVGAGI.

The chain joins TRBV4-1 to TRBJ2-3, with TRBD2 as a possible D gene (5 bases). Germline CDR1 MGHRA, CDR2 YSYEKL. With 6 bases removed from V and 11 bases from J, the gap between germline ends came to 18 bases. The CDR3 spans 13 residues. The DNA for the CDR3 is TGCGCCAGCAGTCAGATGGAAGGACTCATGCAGTATTTT. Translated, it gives CASSQMEGLMQYF.

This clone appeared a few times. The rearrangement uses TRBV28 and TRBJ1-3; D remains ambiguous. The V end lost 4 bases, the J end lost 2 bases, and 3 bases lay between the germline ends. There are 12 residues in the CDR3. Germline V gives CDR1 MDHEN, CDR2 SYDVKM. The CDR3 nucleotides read TGTGCCAGCAGTTCCCCTGGAAACACCATATATTTT. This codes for CASSSPGNTIYF.

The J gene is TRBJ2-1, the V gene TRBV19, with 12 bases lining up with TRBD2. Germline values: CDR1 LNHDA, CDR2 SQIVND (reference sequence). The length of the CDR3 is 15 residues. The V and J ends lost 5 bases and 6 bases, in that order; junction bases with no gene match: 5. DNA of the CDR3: TGTGCCAGTAGTTACGCTAGCGGGAGGGCCAATGAGCAGTTCTTC. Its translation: CASSYASGRANEQFF. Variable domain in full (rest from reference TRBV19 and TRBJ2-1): DGGITQSPKYLFRKEGQNVTLSCEQNLNHDAMYWYRQDPGQGLRLIYYSQIVNDFQKGDIAEGYSVSREKKESFPLTVTSAQKNPTAFYLCASSYASGRANEQFFGPGTRLTVL.

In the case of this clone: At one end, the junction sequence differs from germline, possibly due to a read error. The CDR3 nucleotides read TGTGCCAGCAGCATAGCTACTAGCGGGTACGAGACCCAGTACTTC. Encoded protein: CASSIATSGYETQYF. The chain couples TRBV7-2 to TRBJ2-5; TRBD2 matches at 9 bases. The CDR3 has 15 amino acids. Germline V gene data show CDR1 as SGHTA and CDR2 as FQGNSA.

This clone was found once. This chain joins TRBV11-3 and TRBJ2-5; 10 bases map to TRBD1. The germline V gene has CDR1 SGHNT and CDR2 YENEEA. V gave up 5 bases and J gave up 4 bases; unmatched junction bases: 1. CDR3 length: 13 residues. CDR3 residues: CASSRTGGETQYF. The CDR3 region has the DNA TGTGCCAGCAGCCGGACAGGGGGAGAGACCCAGTACTTC.

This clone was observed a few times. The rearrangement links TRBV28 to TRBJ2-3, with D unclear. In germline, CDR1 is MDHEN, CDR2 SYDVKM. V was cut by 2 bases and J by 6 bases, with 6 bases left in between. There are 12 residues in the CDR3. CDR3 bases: TGTGCCAGCAGTTTAATTCCCGATACGCAGTATTTT. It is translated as CASSLIPDTQYF.

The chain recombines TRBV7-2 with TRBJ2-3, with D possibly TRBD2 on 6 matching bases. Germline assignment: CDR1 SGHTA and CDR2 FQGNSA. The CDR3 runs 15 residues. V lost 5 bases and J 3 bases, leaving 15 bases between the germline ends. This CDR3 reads CASSHSGGDTDTQYF. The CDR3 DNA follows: TGTGCCAGCAGCCACTCCGGGGGAGATACAGATACGCAGTATTTT.

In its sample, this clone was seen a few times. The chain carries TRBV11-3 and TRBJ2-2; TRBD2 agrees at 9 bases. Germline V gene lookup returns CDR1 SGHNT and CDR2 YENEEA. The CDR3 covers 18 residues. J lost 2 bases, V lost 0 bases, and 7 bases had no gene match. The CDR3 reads CASSLESSGTTNTGELFF. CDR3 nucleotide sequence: TGTGCCAGCAGCTTAGAATCTAGCGGGACAACTAACACCGGGGAGCTGTTTTTT.

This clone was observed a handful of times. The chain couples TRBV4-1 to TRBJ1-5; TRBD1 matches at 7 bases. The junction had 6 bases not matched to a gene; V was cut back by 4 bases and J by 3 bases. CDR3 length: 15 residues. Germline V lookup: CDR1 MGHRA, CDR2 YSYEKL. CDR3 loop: CASSLRDRDNQPQHF. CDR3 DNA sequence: TGCGCCAGCAGCCTCAGGGACAGAGACAATCAGCCCCAGCATTTT.

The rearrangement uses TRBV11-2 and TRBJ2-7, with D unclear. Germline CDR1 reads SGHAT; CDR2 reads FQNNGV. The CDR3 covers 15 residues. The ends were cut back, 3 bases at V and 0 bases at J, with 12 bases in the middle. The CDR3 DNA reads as TGTGCCAGCAGCTTCAACCGACCGAACTCCTACGAGCAGTACTTC. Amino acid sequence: CASSFNRPNSYEQYF.

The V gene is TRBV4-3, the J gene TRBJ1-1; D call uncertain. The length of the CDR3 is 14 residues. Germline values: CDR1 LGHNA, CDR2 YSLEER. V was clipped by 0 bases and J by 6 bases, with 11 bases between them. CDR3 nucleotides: TGCGCCAGCAGCCAAGATACGTCGCGGCCTGAAGCTTTCTTT. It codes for CASSQDTSRPEAFF.

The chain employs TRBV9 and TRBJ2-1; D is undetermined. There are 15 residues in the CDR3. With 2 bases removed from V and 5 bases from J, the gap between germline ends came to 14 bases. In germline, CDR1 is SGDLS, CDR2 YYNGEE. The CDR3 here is CASSVRSSPNNEQFF. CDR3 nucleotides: TGTGCCAGCAGCGTGAGGTCCAGTCCCAACAATGAGCAGTTCTTC.

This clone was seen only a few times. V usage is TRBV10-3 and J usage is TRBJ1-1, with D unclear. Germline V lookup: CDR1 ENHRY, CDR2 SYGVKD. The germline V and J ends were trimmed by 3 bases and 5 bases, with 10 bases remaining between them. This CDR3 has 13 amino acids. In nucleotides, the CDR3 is TGTGCCATCAGTGATGCCGGTGGGACTGAAGCTTTCTTT. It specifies CAISDAGGTEAFF.

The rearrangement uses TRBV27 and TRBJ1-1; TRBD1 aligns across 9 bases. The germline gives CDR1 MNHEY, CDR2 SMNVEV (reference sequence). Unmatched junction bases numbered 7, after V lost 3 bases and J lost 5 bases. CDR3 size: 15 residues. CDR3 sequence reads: CASSFATGGGTEAFF. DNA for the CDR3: TGTGCCAGCAGTTTTGCGACAGGGGGAGGGACTGAAGCTTTCTTT.

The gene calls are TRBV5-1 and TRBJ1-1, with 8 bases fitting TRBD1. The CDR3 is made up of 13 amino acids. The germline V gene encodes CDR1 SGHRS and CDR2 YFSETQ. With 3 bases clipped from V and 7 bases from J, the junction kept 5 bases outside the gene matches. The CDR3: CASSSQGANEAFF. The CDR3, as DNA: TGCGCCAGCAGCTCTCAGGGGGCTAATGAAGCTTTCTTT.

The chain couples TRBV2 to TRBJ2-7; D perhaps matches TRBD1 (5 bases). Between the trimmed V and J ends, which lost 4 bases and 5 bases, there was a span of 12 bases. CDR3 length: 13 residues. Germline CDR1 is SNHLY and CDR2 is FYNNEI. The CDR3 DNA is TGTGCCAGCAGTGGGCAGGGAAGCGACGAGCAGTACTTC. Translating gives CASSGQGSDEQYF.

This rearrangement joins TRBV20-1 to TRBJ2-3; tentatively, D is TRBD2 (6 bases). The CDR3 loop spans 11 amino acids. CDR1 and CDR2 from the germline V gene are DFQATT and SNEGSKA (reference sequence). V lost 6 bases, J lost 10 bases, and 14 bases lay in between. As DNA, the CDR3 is TGCAGTGCCCCCACGGGGGTTGCGCAGTATTTT. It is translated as CSAPTGVAQYF.

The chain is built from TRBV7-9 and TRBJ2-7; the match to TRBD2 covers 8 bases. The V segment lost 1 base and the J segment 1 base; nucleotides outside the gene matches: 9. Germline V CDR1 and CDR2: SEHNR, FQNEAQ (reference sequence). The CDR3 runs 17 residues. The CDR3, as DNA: TGTGCCAGCAGCTTAGGTAGCGGGAATGGAAGGTCCTACGAGCAGTACTTC. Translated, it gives CASSLGSGNGRSYEQYF.

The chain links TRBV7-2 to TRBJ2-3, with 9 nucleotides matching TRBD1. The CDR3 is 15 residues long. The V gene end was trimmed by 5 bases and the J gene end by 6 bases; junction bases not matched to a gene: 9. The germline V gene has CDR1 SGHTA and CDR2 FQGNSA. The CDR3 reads CASSAPGQGPDTQYF. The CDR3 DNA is TGTGCCAGCAGCGCGCCGGGACAGGGACCCGATACGCAGTATTTT.

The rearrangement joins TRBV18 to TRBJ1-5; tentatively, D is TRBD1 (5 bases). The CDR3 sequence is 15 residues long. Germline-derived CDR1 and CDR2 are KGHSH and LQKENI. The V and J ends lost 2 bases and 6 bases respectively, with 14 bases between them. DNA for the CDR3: TGTGCCAGCTCACCAGAGGGGCTCGGTATTCAGCCCCAGCATTTT. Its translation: CASSPEGLGIQPQHF.

In DNA, the CDR3 is TGTGCCAGCAGCTCGGGACAGGGGATCGTCTACAATGAGCAGTTCTTC. Its protein is CASSSGQGIVYNEQFF. The J gene is TRBJ2-1, the V gene TRBV5-8; 10 bases align to TRBD1. CDR1 is SGHTS, CDR2 YDEGEE, per germline. The CDR3 sequence is 16 residues long. Germline trimming cut 3 bases from V and 3 bases from J; bases unmatched to any gene: 6. Drawing the rest from reference TRBV5-8 and TRBJ2-1, the complete variable domain is EAGVTQSPTHLIKTRGQQATLRCSPISGHTSVYWYQQALGLGLQFLLWYDEGEERNRGNFPPRFSGRQFPNYSSELNVNALELEDSALYLCASSSGQGIVYNEQFFGPGTRLTVL.

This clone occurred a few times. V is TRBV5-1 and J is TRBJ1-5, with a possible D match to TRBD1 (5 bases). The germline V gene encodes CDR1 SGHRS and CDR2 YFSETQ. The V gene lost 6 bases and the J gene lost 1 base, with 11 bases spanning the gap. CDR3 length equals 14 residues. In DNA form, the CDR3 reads TGCGCCAGCAAACCAGGGCCCAGCAATCAGCCCCAGCATTTT. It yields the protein CASKPGPSNQPQHF. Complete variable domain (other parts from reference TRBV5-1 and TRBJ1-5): KAGVTQTPRYLIKTRGQQVTLSCSPISGHRSVSWYQQTPGQGLQFLFEYFSETQRNKGNFPGRFSGRQFSNSRSEMNVSTLELGDSALYLCASKPGPSNQPQHFGDGTRLSIL.

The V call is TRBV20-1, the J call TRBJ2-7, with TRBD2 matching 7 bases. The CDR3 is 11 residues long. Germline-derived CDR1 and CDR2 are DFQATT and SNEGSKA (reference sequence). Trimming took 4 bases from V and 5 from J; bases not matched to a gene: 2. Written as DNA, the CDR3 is TGCAGTGCTACAAGCGGGGACGAGCAGTACTTC. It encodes CSATSGDEQYF.